Each of the 12 T cell receptor beta chains below was sequenced from the same sample in a study of blood T cell repertoires in COVID-19. The data were produced by immunoSEQ multiplex PCR, yet TCRdb's version contains in-frame clones alone and is incomplete. The sample carries 210,000 or so clones, about 85% recorded once. Sequenced: PBMCs or T cells enriched from blood (not recorded which). The source is a man aged 25-45 years who had recovered from COVID-19.

The chain employs TRBV18 and TRBJ2-7; TRBD2 agrees at 15 bases. The V segment lost 4 bases and the J segment 7 bases; nucleotides outside the gene matches: 20. Germline loops: CDR1 KGHSH, CDR2 LQKENI. The CDR3 runs to 20 residues. This CDR3 reads CASSLRTSGRAKDYPREQYF. Here the CDR3 DNA reads TGTGCCAGCTCACTTCGGACTAGCGGGAGGGCCAAGGACTACCCTCGGGAGCAGTACTTC.

V gene TRBV10-3 combines with J gene TRBJ1-2; no reliable D call. Germline CDR1 reads ENHRY; CDR2 reads SYGVKD. V was trimmed by 3 bases and J by 6 bases, leaving 11 bases between them. The CDR3 totals 13 residues. CDR3 nucleotide sequence: TGTGCCATCAGTGAATCACAGACAAATGGCTACACCTTC. Residues: CAISESQTNGYTF.

J is TRBJ2-7 and V is TRBV19; 10 bases fit TRBD1. The CDR3 has 15 residues. Germline V CDR1 and CDR2: LNHDA, SQIVND (reference sequence). Trimming took 9 bases from V and 3 from J; bases not matched to a gene: 11. CDR3 in amino acids: CASRDRDRGSYEQYF. The CDR3 DNA reads as TGTGCCAGCAGAGACCGGGACAGGGGTAGCTACGAGCAGTACTTC. The variable domain in full, completed from reference TRBV19 and TRBJ2-7, reads DGGITQSPKYLFRKEGQNVTLSCEQNLNHDAMYWYRQDPGQGLRLIYYSQIVNDFQKGDIAEGYSVSREKKESFPLTVTSAQKNPTAFYLCASRDRDRGSYEQYFGPGTRLTVT.

The chain links TRBV28 to TRBJ1-2, with 8 bases fitting TRBD1. This CDR3 contains 15 residues. Germline values: CDR1 MDHEN, CDR2 SYDVKM. The trim removed 8 bases at V and 6 bases at J, leaving 14 bases unmatched. CDR3: CASLQAGGAPHGYTF. The CDR3, as DNA: TGTGCCAGCCTCCAGGCAGGGGGCGCTCCGCATGGCTACACCTTC.

The DNA for the CDR3 is TGTGCCAGCAGCTTAGGAGAGCGGGAGAGAGCAGATACGCAGTATTTT. Its protein is CASSLGERERADTQYF. The chain recombines TRBV11-3 with TRBJ2-3; 8 bases are a match to TRBD2. The germline V gene has CDR1 SGHNT and CDR2 YENEEA. The CDR3 spans 16 residues. The J segment lost 4 bases and the V segment lost 1 base, leaving 7 bases of the junction unmatched.

The V and J genes are TRBV6-5 and TRBJ2-1; 7 bases agree with TRBD2. The CDR3 length is 15 residues. Germline V lookup: CDR1 MNHEY, CDR2 SVGAGI. V shed 6 bases and J 5 bases; nucleotides not matched to a gene: 10. For the CDR3, the DNA is TGTGCCAGCAGAAGACCGGGCGGGAGCCACAATGAGCAGTTCTTC. Its protein is CASRRPGGSHNEQFF.

This clone was counted between two and nine times. The chain uses TRBV28 and TRBJ2-2; D is perhaps TRBD2 (5 bases). Germline CDR1 reads MDHEN; CDR2 reads SYDVKM. Deletions cut 5 bases from V and 8 bases from J, with 9 bases between. This CDR3 contains 12 residues. CDR3 residues: CASSERGGELFF. The CDR3 DNA follows: TGTGCCAGCAGTGAACGAGGGGGGGAGCTGTTTTTT. Full variable domain (outside the CDR3, taken from reference TRBV28 and TRBJ2-2): DVKVTQSSRYLVKRTGEKVFLECVQDMDHENMFWYRQDPGLGLRLIYFSYDVKMKEKGDIPEGYSVSREKKERFSLILESASTNQTSMYLCASSERGGELFFGEGSRLTVL.

The V gene is TRBV30, the J gene TRBJ1-6; the match to TRBD1 covers 7 bases. Germline-derived CDR1 and CDR2 are GTSNPN and SVGIG (reference sequence). The V gene end was trimmed by 0 bases and the J gene end by 7 bases; junction bases not matched to a gene: 3. The CDR3 is 14 residues long. The CDR3 loop is CAWSVTQGNSPLHF. Written as DNA, the CDR3 is TGTGCCTGGAGTGTAACACAGGGGAATTCACCCCTCCACTTT. Supplemented by reference TRBV30 and TRBJ1-6, the full variable domain reads SQTIHQWPATLVQPVGSPLSLECTVEGTSNPNLYWYRQAAGRGLQLLFYSVGIGQISSEVPQNLSASRPQDRQFILSSKKLLLSDSGFYLCAWSVTQGNSPLHFGNGTRLTVT.

This chain links TRBV4-1 with TRBJ1-2; D unclear. V lost 1 base and J 1 base, leaving 4 bases between the germline ends. This CDR3 contains 13 residues. From germline, CDR1 is MGHRA and CDR2 YSYEKL. The CDR3 DNA follows: TGCGCCAGCAGCCAAGCAGTTAACTATGGCTACACCTTC. This encodes CASSQAVNYGYTF.

This chain joins TRBV19 and TRBJ1-2; unclear D gene. Germline CDR1 is LNHDA and CDR2 is SQIVND (reference sequence). This CDR3 region has 13 residues. Trimming took off 8 bases at V and 4 bases at J, with 14 bases between the two ends. The CDR3 nucleotides read TGTGCCAGTCGATTCGGACTGAGCTATGGCTACACCTTC. Encoded protein: CASRFGLSYGYTF. Together with reference TRBV19 and TRBJ1-2, the CDR3 gives the full variable domain: DGGITQSPKYLFRKEGQNVTLSCEQNLNHDAMYWYRQDPGQGLRLIYYSQIVNDFQKGDIAEGYSVSREKKESFPLTVTSAQKNPTAFYLCASRFGLSYGYTFGSGTRLTVV.

The chain has TRBV10-2 and TRBJ1-5; maybe TRBD1 (5 bases). Trimming cost V 6 bases and J 1 base, with 10 bases left between them. CDR1 and CDR2 from the germline V gene are WSHSY and SAAADI. This CDR3 has 14 amino acids. The CDR3 loop reads CASRGQISNQPQHF. For the CDR3, the DNA is TGCGCCAGCAGGGGGCAAATAAGCAATCAGCCCCAGCATTTT.

This rearrangement joins TRBV14 to TRBJ1-6, with D maybe TRBD1 (6 bases). V lost 5 bases and J lost 7, with 12 bases in between. The germline gives CDR1 SGHDN, CDR2 FVKESK. The CDR3 is 14 amino acids. The CDR3: CASSENRVNSPLHF. DNA for the CDR3: TGTGCCAGCAGCGAAAACAGGGTAAATTCACCCCTCCACTTT.